A selection of T cell receptor beta chains follows, all from one sample in a study of T cell repertoires in cytomegalovirus infection. TCRdb analysed the reads with MiXCR anew, one entry per CDR3 protein. The top ten clones hold 13% of a sample with 360,000 or so distinct CDR3 sequences, approximately 35% of them seen once. These receptors' targets are unknown. The sample here was cultured PBMCs, taken from culture after CMV antigen stimulation. These receptor sequences come from a human donor in good health (CMV status not recorded). Some clones in this sample may be carry-over from other donors' samples. Both conserved end residues are part of each CDR3. Each record gives: V gene, J gene, D gene, clone size, CDR3 DNA, CDR3 protein. D genes are given only for firm matches. Rows may omit the clone size; those that give it use once, few, many or a size class.

V: TRBV7-6; J: TRBJ2-1; D: .; size: few; DNA: TGTGCCAGCAGCTTGGAAGCTTCCCGGGAGTTAAATGAGCAGTTCTTC; CDR3: CASSLEASRELNEQFF
V: TRBV7-9; J: TRBJ1-4; D: .; size: many; DNA: TGTGCCAGCAGCTATCAGGCAACTAATGAAAAACTGTTTTTT; CDR3: CASSYQATNEKLFF
V: TRBV7-2; J: TRBJ2-3; D: .; size: few; DNA: TGTGCCAGCAGCTTCAGGCTAGGCCACACAGATACGCAGTATTTT; CDR3: CASSFRLGHTDTQYF
V: TRBV5-4; J: TRBJ1-2; D: .; size: many; DNA: TGTGCCAGCAGCTCCGGGGACTATGGCTACACCTTC; CDR3: CASSSGDYGYTF
V: TRBV7-4; J: TRBJ2-7; D: .; size: .; DNA: TGTGCCAGCAGCGGAGCCGGGACACCTCGCTACGAGCAGTACTTC; CDR3: CASSGAGTPRYEQYF
V: TRBV18; J: TRBJ2-3; D: .; size: .; DNA: TGTGCCAGCTCACCTCCGGCGAGGGATACGCAGTATTTT; CDR3: CASSPPARDTQYF
V: TRBV10-3; J: TRBJ2-3; D: TRBD1; size: .; DNA: TGTGCCATCAGCTTCTTAAAGACCGGGACAGACACAGATACGCAGTATTTT; CDR3: CAISFLKTGTDTDTQYF
V: TRBV28; J: TRBJ2-6; D: .; size: few; DNA: TGTGCCAGCAGTTTATTCAAGCAGGGGACTGGGGCCAACGTCCTGACTTTC; CDR3: CASSLFKQGTGANVLTF
V: TRBV7-2; J: TRBJ1-2; D: .; size: many; DNA: TGTGCCAGCAGCCCACAGAGGGCAGGGGTAGGACATGGCTACACCTTC; CDR3: CASSPQRAGVGHGYTF
V: TRBV11-2; J: TRBJ2-1; D: .; size: .; DNA: TGTGCCAGCAGCTTAGTCTTCAGGACATCTACCTACAATGAGCAGTTCTTC; CDR3: CASSLVFRTSTYNEQFF
V: TRBV28; J: TRBJ1-5; D: .; size: few; DNA: TGTGCCAGCAGTGACCCGGGGCAGCCCCAGCATTTT; CDR3: CASSDPGQPQHF
V: TRBV7-9; J: TRBJ2-7; D: .; size: few; DNA: TGTGCCAGCAGCTTAGGGGTGGCCGGGTTCTACGAGCAGTACTTC; CDR3: CASSLGVAGFYEQYF
V: TRBV25-1; J: TRBJ1-6; D: .; size: .; DNA: TGTGCCTCCCAGAGTGGGAGGGTAACCTATAATTCACCCCTCCACTTT; CDR3: CASQSGRVTYNSPLHF
V: TRBV2; J: TRBJ2-3; D: TRBD2; size: .; DNA: TGTGCCAGCAGTCTGACTAGCGGGAGGTTTGCAGATACGCAGTATTTT; CDR3: CASSLTSGRFADTQYF
V: TRBV15; J: TRBJ2-1; D: .; size: .; DNA: TGTGCCACCAGCGGGGGAAAGGGACGCCTATACAATGAGCAGTTCTTC; CDR3: CATSGGKGRLYNEQFF
V: TRBV27; J: TRBJ2-7; D: .; size: .; DNA: TGTGCCAGCCGATCGGGACGCCGGGAGCAGTACTTC; CDR3: CASRSGRREQYF
V: TRBV11-1; J: TRBJ2-2; D: .; size: .; DNA: TGTGCCAGCAGCTTTAGCGGAGCGAACACCGGGGAGCTGTTTTTT; CDR3: CASSFSGANTGELFF
V: TRBV5-4; J: TRBJ1-2; D: TRBD1; size: once; DNA: TGTGCCAGCAGCATCCCGGGGGTGGACAGGGCTGGCTACACCTTC; CDR3: CASSIPGVDRAGYTF
V: TRBV20-1; J: TRBJ2-1; D: .; size: once; DNA: TGCAGTGCTAGAGGGGTAGACTACAATGAGCAGTTCTTC; CDR3: CSARGVDYNEQFF
V: TRBV5-1; J: TRBJ1-6; D: TRBD1; size: few; DNA: TGCGCCAGCAGCTTTGACAGGGGCGCAACCGCGGATAATTCACCCCTCCACTTT; CDR3: CASSFDRGATADNSPLHF
V: TRBV4-1; J: TRBJ2-7; D: TRBD2; size: once; DNA: TGCGCCAGCAGCCAAGATATTGATAGCGGGAACGCGGACTCCTACGAGCAGTACTTC; CDR3: CASSQDIDSGNADSYEQYF
V: TRBV4-1; J: TRBJ1-2; D: .; size: .; DNA: TGCGCCAGCAGCCACCCCGGGTCCTCTAACTATGGCTACACCTTC; CDR3: CASSHPGSSNYGYTF
V: TRBV7-3; J: TRBJ2-1; D: TRBD2; size: many; DNA: TGTGCCAGCAGCTCCGGGCTCGGGGGGAATAATGAGCAGTTCTTC; CDR3: CASSSGLGGNNEQFF
V: TRBV6-2/TRBV6-3; J: TRBJ1-2; D: .; size: few; DNA: TGTGCCAGCAGTTACCCGGGCTACACCTTC; CDR3: CASSYPGYTF
V: TRBV28; J: TRBJ2-1; D: .; size: .; DNA: TGTGCCAGCAGTCCACTAGGGCGGGACAATGAGCAGTTCTTC; CDR3: CASSPLGRDNEQFF
V: TRBV20-1; J: TRBJ2-3; D: TRBD2; size: once; DNA: TGCAGTGCTAGAGTGACTAGCGGGGCCTCCACAGATACGCAGTATTTT; CDR3: CSARVTSGASTDTQYF
V: TRBV29-1; J: TRBJ2-3; D: TRBD2; size: .; DNA: TGCAGCGTTTACTCTAGCGGGAGCCAGTTTACGCAGTATTTT; CDR3: CSVYSSGSQFTQYF
V: TRBV7-2; J: TRBJ1-1; D: .; size: .; DNA: TGTGCCAGCAGTTTGGGGCGGGGGATTGAAGCTTTCTTT; CDR3: CASSLGRGIEAFF
V: TRBV7-9; J: TRBJ2-1; D: TRBD2; size: few; DNA: TGTGCCAGCAGCTTATCTCTAGCGGGAGTAGGAGGCGATGAGCAGTTCTTC; CDR3: CASSLSLAGVGGDEQFF
V: TRBV12-3/TRBV12-4; J: TRBJ1-2; D: .; size: .; DNA: TGTGCCAGCAGTGTAGGGGTGTATGGCTACACCTTC; CDR3: CASSVGVYGYTF
V: TRBV11-2; J: TRBJ2-1; D: TRBD2; size: .; DNA: TGTGCCAGCACCCCAATAGCGGGAGGGCCCTACAATGAGCAGTTCTTC; CDR3: CASTPIAGGPYNEQFF
V: TRBV28; J: TRBJ2-6; D: .; size: .; DNA: TGTGCCAGCAGTCCAGGGACATCTGGGGCCAACGTCCTGACTTTC; CDR3: CASSPGTSGANVLTF
V: TRBV4-1; J: TRBJ2-1; D: TRBD2; size: .; DNA: TGCGCCAGCAGCCAAGAGAGGGGGACTAGCGGTTACAATGAGCAGTTCTTC; CDR3: CASSQERGTSGYNEQFF
V: TRBV7-2; J: TRBJ2-3; D: .; size: many; DNA: TGTGCCAGCAGCGCCGGGAACACAGATACGCAGTATTTT; CDR3: CASSAGNTDTQYF
V: TRBV28; J: TRBJ1-2; D: TRBD1; size: few; DNA: TGTGCCACCAGGACAGGGGCCATGTCCTATGGCTACACCTTC; CDR3: CATRTGAMSYGYTF
V: TRBV28; J: TRBJ1-2; D: TRBD1; size: .; DNA: TGTGCCAGCAGCCCAGAGGACAGGGTCTATGGCTACACCTTC; CDR3: CASSPEDRVYGYTF
V: TRBV7-3; J: TRBJ2-7; D: .; size: many; DNA: TGTGCCAGCAGCTTAACGTTCGGCGGCGAGCAGTACTTC; CDR3: CASSLTFGGEQYF
V: TRBV7-3; J: TRBJ2-3; D: TRBD2; size: few; DNA: TGTGCCAGCAGCTCCGGGACTAGCGGAGTCACAGATACGCAGTATTTT; CDR3: CASSSGTSGVTDTQYF
V: TRBV7-8; J: TRBJ2-3; D: TRBD2; size: few; DNA: TGTGCCAGCAGCCTCCTGATCCGACTAGCGGGGGGGCCATGGAGTACGCAGTATTTT; CDR3: CASSLLIRLAGGPWSTQYF
V: TRBV7-2; J: TRBJ1-6; D: TRBD1; size: few; DNA: TGTGCCAGCAGCTTGGACAGGAGGGCATCACCCCTCCACTTT; CDR3: CASSLDRRASPLHF
V: TRBV7-2; J: TRBJ2-1; D: TRBD2; size: many; DNA: TGTGCCAGCAAGAACGGGGGGAGTCTTCGCTACAATGAGCAGTTCTTC; CDR3: CASKNGGSLRYNEQFF
V: TRBV4-3; J: TRBJ1-5; D: .; size: .; DNA: TGCACCAGCAGCCAAACAGGGAGGGGACAGCCCCAGCATTTT; CDR3: CTSSQTGRGQPQHF
V: TRBV7-1; J: TRBJ1-2; D: TRBD1; size: .; DNA: TGTGCCGGACGGGACAGGCGGGCCGGGGGTAACTATGGCTACACCTTC; CDR3: CAGRDRRAGGNYGYTF
V: TRBV12-3/TRBV12-4; J: TRBJ1-2; D: .; size: .; DNA: TGTGCCAGCAGTAGGGACGAAATTGGCTATGGCTACACCTTC; CDR3: CASSRDEIGYGYTF
V: TRBV7-2; J: TRBJ1-1; D: .; size: many; DNA: TGTGCCAGCAGCTTAGCGTTTGGTCCACTTCAGAACACTGAAGCTTTCTTT; CDR3: CASSLAFGPLQNTEAFF
V: TRBV11-2; J: TRBJ2-2; D: .; size: .; DNA: TGTGCCAGCAGCTTAGTAACCGGGGACACCGGGGAGCTGTTTTTT; CDR3: CASSLVTGDTGELFF
V: TRBV7-2; J: TRBJ2-7; D: .; size: .; DNA: TGTGCCAGCAGCTTAGGGGTCGTGACGGGAGAGCAGTACTTC; CDR3: CASSLGVVTGEQYF
V: TRBV10-3; J: TRBJ2-5; D: TRBD1; size: .; DNA: TGTGCCATCACTGACAGGGGGCTTCAAGAGACCCAGTACTTC; CDR3: CAITDRGLQETQYF
V: TRBV7-6; J: TRBJ1-6; D: .; size: few; DNA: TGTGCCAGCAGCCCGAGCGGACGGGAAACTTATAATTCACCCCTCCACTTT; CDR3: CASSPSGRETYNSPLHF